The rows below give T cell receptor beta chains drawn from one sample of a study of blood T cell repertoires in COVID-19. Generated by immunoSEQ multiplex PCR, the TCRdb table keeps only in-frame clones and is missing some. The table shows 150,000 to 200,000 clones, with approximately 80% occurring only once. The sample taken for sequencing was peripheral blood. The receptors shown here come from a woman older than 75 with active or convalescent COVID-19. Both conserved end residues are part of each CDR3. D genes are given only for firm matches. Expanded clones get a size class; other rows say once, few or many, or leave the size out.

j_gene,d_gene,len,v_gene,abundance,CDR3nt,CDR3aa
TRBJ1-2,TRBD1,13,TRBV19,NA,TGTGCCAGTAGGGGACAGGGCTTCTATGGCTACACCTTC,CASRGQGFYGYTF
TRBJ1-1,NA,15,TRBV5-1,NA,TGCGCCAGCAGCATCCAGGGTAGGGGCAACACTGAAGCTTTCTTT,CASSIQGRGNTEAFF
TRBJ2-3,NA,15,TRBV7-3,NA,TGTGCCAGCAGCCTTCGACTAGACTTTCGGGATACGCAGTATTTT,CASSLRLDFRDTQYF
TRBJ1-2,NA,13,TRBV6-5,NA,TGTGCCAGCAGAGATTGGAGCACGGATGGCTACACCTTC,CASRDWSTDGYTF
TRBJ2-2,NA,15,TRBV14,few,TGTGCCAGCAGCCGTGGAGGCACGAACACCGGGGAGCTGTTTTTT,CASSRGGTNTGELFF
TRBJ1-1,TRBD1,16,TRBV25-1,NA,TGTGCCAGCAGTGACGAAATCGGGACAGGGAGCACTGAAGCTTTCTTT,CASSDEIGTGSTEAFF
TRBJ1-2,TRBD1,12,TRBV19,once,TGTGCCAGTAGCGACAGGGGGGGTGGCTACACCTTC,CASSDRGGGYTF
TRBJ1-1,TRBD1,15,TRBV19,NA,TGTGCCAGTAGTATTAGTGGGACAGGAGATTCTGAAGCTTTCTTT,CASSISGTGDSEAFF
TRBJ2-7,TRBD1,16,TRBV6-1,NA,TGTGCCAGCAGTGAAGCCCAACGACAGGGCGGCGACGAGCAGTACTTC,CASSEAQRQGGDEQYF
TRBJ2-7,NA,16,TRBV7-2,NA,TGTGCCAGCAGCTTAGGGTCGGCCCGGGGTCTGGGCGAGCAGTACTTC,CASSLGSARGLGEQYF
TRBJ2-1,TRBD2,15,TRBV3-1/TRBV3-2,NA,TGTGCCAGCAGCCAAGGGGGGGGGAAGGTGAATGAGCAGTTCTTC,CASSQGGGKVNEQFF
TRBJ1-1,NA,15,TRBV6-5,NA,TGTGCCAGCAGTTACCGCTCCGACAGTTTCACTGAAGCTTTCTTT,CASSYRSDSFTEAFF
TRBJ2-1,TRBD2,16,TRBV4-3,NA,TGCGCCAGCAGCCAAGAAGCGGGGGGGCGTTACAATGAGCAGTTCTTC,CASSQEAGGRYNEQFF
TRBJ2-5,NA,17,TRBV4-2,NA,TGTGCCAGCAGCCAAGAATCCTTTGGGAGCTCCGCAGAGACCCAGTACTTC,CASSQESFGSSAETQYF
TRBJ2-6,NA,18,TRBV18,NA,TGTGCCAGCTCACCACCATCCGGCGGCCTCTCTGGGGCCAACGTCCTGACTTTC,CASSPPSGGLSGANVLTF
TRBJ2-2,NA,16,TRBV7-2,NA,TGTGCCAGCAGCTTAGGGGGCGGTTGGGGCACCGGGGAGCTGTTTTTT,CASSLGGGWGTGELFF
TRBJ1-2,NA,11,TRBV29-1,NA,TGCAGCGTTGGGTCGGGGTCTAGCTACACCTTC,CSVGSGSSYTF
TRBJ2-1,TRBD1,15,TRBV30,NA,TGTGCCTGGAGTTCGGACAGGGGGCTCCTCAATGAGCAGTTCTTC,CAWSSDRGLLNEQFF
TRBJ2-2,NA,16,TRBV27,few,TGTGCCAGCAGTTACAGGTCTACAACGAACACCGGGGAGCTGTTTTTT,CASSYRSTTNTGELFF
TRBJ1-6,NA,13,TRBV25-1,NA,TGTGCCAGCAGCAGGGAGGGGAATTCACCCCTCCACTTT,CASSREGNSPLHF
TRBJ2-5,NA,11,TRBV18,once,TGTGCCAGCTCAAGCGGAGAGACCCAGTACTTC,CASSSGETQYF
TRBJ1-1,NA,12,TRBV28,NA,TGTGCCAGCAGCGGACAGTTCTCTGAAGCTTTCTTT,CASSGQFSEAFF
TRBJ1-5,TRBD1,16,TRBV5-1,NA,TGCGCCAGCAGCCCGGGAGGGACAGGGGTCGATCAGCCCCAGCATTTT,CASSPGGTGVDQPQHF
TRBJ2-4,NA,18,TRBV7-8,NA,TGTGCCAGCAGCTTAGCCGGGGACATCGGCCCACCCGGAAACATTCAGTACTTC,CASSLAGDIGPPGNIQYF
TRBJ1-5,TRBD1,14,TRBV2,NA,TGTGCCAGCAGTGTGGGACAGGGAGATCAGCCCCAGCATTTT,CASSVGQGDQPQHF
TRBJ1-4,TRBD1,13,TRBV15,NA,TGTGCCACCGGGCAGGGGGCGGCTGAAAAACTGTTTTTT,CATGQGAAEKLFF
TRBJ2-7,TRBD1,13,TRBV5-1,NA,TGCGCCAGCAGCTTGCGGACAGGGGGCGAGCAGTACTTC,CASSLRTGGEQYF
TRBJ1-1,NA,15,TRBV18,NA,TGTGCCAGCTCACCCTTGACAGAGATGAACACTGAAGCTTTCTTT,CASSPLTEMNTEAFF
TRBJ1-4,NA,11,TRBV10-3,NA,TGTGCCACCGGACTGGGTGAAAAACTGTTTTTT,CATGLGEKLFF
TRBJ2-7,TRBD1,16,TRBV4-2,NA,TGTGCCAGCAGCCAAGAGTTAGGGGACAGTAACTACGAGCAGTACTTC,CASSQELGDSNYEQYF